What follows describes a single TCR beta chain. Its specificity is unknown. The sample is drawn from a study of Ad26.COV2.S vaccination and SARS-CoV-2 variants. In the study overall: Donor joined the COV1001 Ad26.COV2.S trial arm. Dosing was one shot or two shots 56 days apart. Study-wide results and limits: After vaccination, substantial breadth of spike-specific CD8+ and CD4+ responses was reported. Possibly, TCR breadth and depth analyses underestimated total T cell responses.

This table comes from immunoSEQ multiplex PCR, and its TCRdb copy is limited to in-frame clones, with some not included. This repertoire shows about 440,000 clones, 90% found once; its top ten account for less than 4.5%. Unmatched junction bases numbered 6, after V lost 1 base and J lost 2 bases. The germline V gene encodes CDR1 SGHTA and CDR2 FQGTGA. CDR3 size: 16 residues. Treatment reported: over 15 received Ad26.COV2.S at low or high dose, single or two shots; roughly five received placebo; per-sample allocation not given. Day 63 after the first vaccine or placebo injection was the time point for sampling.

The chain has TRBV7-3 and TRBJ2-5, with 8 nucleotides matching TRBD1. The source material was peripheral blood, sampled in a trial of Ad26.COV2.S vaccine versus placebo. The receptor was isolated from a person between 18 and 65 years old who received the Ad26.COV2.S COVID-19 vaccine or a placebo. CDR3 DNA: TGTGCCAGCAGCTTAAGTCCAGGACAGGGTCAAGAGACCCAGTACTTC. This codes for CASSLSPGQGQETQYF.